The 2 T cell receptor beta chains listed next were all sequenced from one sample in a study of blood T cell repertoires in COVID-19. TCRdb's table, derived via immunoSEQ multiplex PCR, lists solely in-frame clones and lacks some. This table has more than 85,000 clones, just over 85% appearing once. Sequenced: PBMCs or T cells enriched from blood (not recorded which). Receptors originate from a woman aged 45-60 years who had recovered from COVID-19.

V usage is TRBV18 and J usage is TRBJ2-1, with 11 positions matching TRBD1. The CDR3 length is 14 residues. The germline V gene encodes CDR1 KGHSH and CDR2 LQKENI. J lost 7 bases, V lost 7 bases, and 6 bases had no gene match. The CDR3 region has the DNA TGTGCCAGCTTCCGGGACAGGGGGAAGAATGAGCAGTTCTTC. Translated: CASFRDRGKNEQFF.

V usage is TRBV28 and J usage is TRBJ1-3, with TRBD1 as a possible D gene (6 bases). The CDR3 consists of 14 residues. The germline gives CDR1 MDHEN, CDR2 SYDVKM. The V and J ends lost 6 bases and 4 bases respectively, with 13 bases between them. The CDR3 DNA sequence: TGTGCCAGCAGGCTTCCAGGGGCAGGAAACACCATATATTTT. This codes for CASRLPGAGNTIYF.